These 6 T cell receptor beta chains share one sample of origin, sequenced in a study of shared T cell receptors in the human thymus (dated by TCRdb to the early 2020s). To prepare the library, the immunoSEQ multiplex PCR assay was applied. Drawn from immuneACCESS, this table holds only the in-frame rearrangements with V and J called that TCRdb kept. Clones are partly lost; checked studies trace under half to an unresolved V gene and leave the rest unexplained. This sample holds approximately 490,000 clones; 78% were observed only once. In total, the top ten clones hold about 0.013% of the sample. This same sample was also part of a study on human thymus T cells.

Specimen: thymocytes. Receptor source: a boy younger than two with a congenital heart defect. Donor details come from another sample of the same person, matched by shared clones.

This clone was counted a few times. This chain uses TRBV5-6 with TRBJ1-5; D possibly corresponds to TRBD1 (5 bases). Trimming removed 1 base at V and 1 base at J, with 18 bases between. CDR1 SGHDT and CDR2 YYEEEE come from the germline V gene. The CDR3 has 18 amino acids. CDR3 DNA sequence: TGTGCCAGCAGCTTGTCTCCCTGGGGGGACCGAAGCAATCAGCCCCAGCATTTT. Translating it yields CASSLSPWGDRSNQPQHF.

The rearrangement uses TRBV10-3 and TRBJ1-5; D ambiguous. This CDR3 region has 13 residues. The germline gives CDR1 ENHRY, CDR2 SYGVKD. Trimming pared 2 bases from V and 6 bases from J, leaving 8 bases between. The CDR3 reads CAISERRLQPQHF. In DNA form, the CDR3 reads TGTGCCATCAGTGAGAGGAGGCTTCAGCCCCAGCATTTT.

The V and J genes are TRBV15 and TRBJ1-1, with 8 bases aligning to TRBD1. Trimming took 1 base from V and 6 from J; bases not matched to a gene: 4. The length of the CDR3 is 14 residues. Looked up from germline, CDR1 is LNHNV and CDR2 is YYDKDF (reference sequence). CDR3 sequence: CATSRAQGVAEAFF. CDR3 sequence (DNA): TGTGCCACCAGCAGAGCACAGGGGGTGGCTGAAGCTTTCTTT.

The chain has TRBV5-4 and TRBJ2-7; 11 nucleotides line up with TRBD2. Germline-derived CDR1 and CDR2 are SGHNT and YYREEE (reference sequence). V trimming: 4 bases; J trimming: 3 bases; junction bases outside the gene matches: 15. The length of the CDR3 is 18 residues. CDR3 DNA sequence: TGTGCCAGCAGCCCCGGCGGTAGCGGGAGGGCCGCGGACTACGAGCAGTACTTC. Its protein product is CASSPGGSGRAADYEQYF.

The V gene is TRBV9, the J gene TRBJ1-1, with TRBD1 matching 9 bases. Germline V gene lookup returns CDR1 SGDLS and CDR2 YYNGEE. CDR3 length: 12 amino acids. The J segment lost 9 bases and the V segment lost 3 bases, leaving 3 bases of the junction unmatched. In nucleotides, the CDR3 is TGTGCCAGCAGCGCCGGGACAGGGAAAGCTTTCTTT. This translates into CASSAGTGKAFF.

The J gene is TRBJ2-5, the V gene TRBV28; possible D gene TRBD2, 6 bases. Germline assignment: CDR1 MDHEN and CDR2 SYDVKM. The CDR3 extends over 14 amino acids. Trimming pared 2 bases from V and 3 bases from J, leaving 10 bases between. CDR3 loop: CASSLRSSEETQYF. CDR3 DNA sequence: TGTGCCAGCAGTTTAAGGTCTAGCGAAGAGACCCAGTACTTC.